The 13 T cell receptor beta chains below were found in one sample sequenced in a study of cytomegalovirus exposure and HLA in healthy donors. 60 Vbeta and 13 Jbeta primers were used in PCR. Data came from immunoSEQ multiplex PCR; TCRdb stores just in-frame clones and leaves some out. The sample has more than 85,000 clones; around 77% are singletons. The sample was PBMCs. The receptors here all came from a woman aged 35 to 49 in good health and CMV-seropositive.

The J gene is TRBJ2-1, the V gene TRBV11-2; D ambiguous. The CDR3 runs 13 residues. The ends were cut back, 5 bases at V and 0 bases at J, with 5 bases in the middle. Germline V lookup: CDR1 SGHAT, CDR2 FQNNGV. Written as DNA, the CDR3 is TGTGCCAGCAGCACAAGCTCCTACAATGAGCAGTTCTTC. Translated: CASSTSSYNEQFF.

This clone was observed a handful of times. The J gene is TRBJ2-3, the V gene TRBV9; 7 bases map to TRBD1. The V gene's germline CDR1 is SGDLS and CDR2 YYNGEE. The CDR3 length is 14 residues. Trimming took 0 bases from V and 5 from J; bases not matched to a gene: 3. The DNA for the CDR3 is TGTGCCAGCAGCGTAGGTCAGGGGGTAGATACGCAGTATTTT. As protein: CASSVGQGVDTQYF.

This chain uses TRBV9 with TRBJ2-1; 7 nucleotides match TRBD1. Unmatched junction bases numbered 8, after V lost 0 bases and J lost 8 bases. Looked up from germline, CDR1 is SGDLS and CDR2 is YYNGEE. The CDR3 is 15 residues long. Here the CDR3 DNA reads TGTGCCAGCAGCGTAGAGGGGGCCGGAGTTTATGAGCAGTTCTTC. It translates to CASSVEGAGVYEQFF.

The chain has TRBV18 and TRBJ1-1, with 10 bases that match TRBD1. This CDR3 is 15 amino acids long. With V trimmed by 3 bases and J by 3 bases, 4 bases remained unmatched. Germline CDR1 and CDR2: KGHSH and LQKENI. CDR3 DNA sequence: TGTGCCAGCTCACCGCCCGGACAGGGGGACACTGAAGCTTTCTTT. Residues: CASSPPGQGDTEAFF.

The chain is built from TRBV28 and TRBJ1-6; no clear D gene. V dropped 3 bases and J dropped 8 bases, with 14 bases sitting between them. This CDR3 has 15 residues. Germline CDR1 reads MDHEN; CDR2 reads SYDVKM. This CDR3 reads CASSLLTVRDSPLHF. The CDR3 nucleotides are TGTGCCAGCAGTTTGTTGACGGTACGGGATTCACCCCTCCACTTT.

The chain uses TRBV27 and TRBJ2-7; 8 nucleotides align to TRBD1. The CDR3 is 15 residues long. V lost 8 bases and J lost 7; bases outside the gene matches: 16. The germline V gene has CDR1 MNHEY and CDR2 SMNVEV (reference sequence). Here the CDR3 reads CASGTDRGPSGEQYF. The CDR3 nucleotides read TGTGCCAGCGGGACAGACAGGGGCCCTTCGGGAGAGCAGTACTTC.

The CDR3 sequence: CASSLRQGWVSDNQPQHF. CDR3 nucleotide sequence: TGTGCCAGCAGCCTCCGGCAGGGTTGGGTTTCCGACAATCAGCCCCAGCATTTT. The rearrangement links TRBV7-8 to TRBJ1-5; TRBD1 is a possible D gene (5 bases). The CDR3 runs to 18 residues. Per germline, CDR1 SGHVS and CDR2 FQNEAQ. Trimming took off 5 bases at V and 3 bases at J, with 23 bases between the two ends.

This clone occurred once. The rearrangement uses TRBV4-1 and TRBJ1-4; no clear D. The germline V gene encodes CDR1 MGHRA and CDR2 YSYEKL. Deletions cut 1 base from V and 8 bases from J, with 8 bases between. This CDR3 is 13 amino acids long. CDR3 in amino acids: CASSQATTEKLFF. The CDR3 DNA reads TGCGCCAGCAGCCAAGCTACGACAGAAAAACTGTTTTTT.

The chain has TRBV11-2 and TRBJ2-7; possible D gene TRBD2, 6 bases. The CDR3 has 15 amino acids. Trimming removed 1 base at V and 0 bases at J, with 10 bases between. Germline CDR1 and CDR2: SGHAT and FQNNGV. The CDR3 protein is CASSLVGSTSYEQYF. CDR3 DNA: TGTGCCAGCAGCTTAGTCGGGAGCACCTCCTACGAGCAGTACTTC.

V and J are TRBV13 and TRBJ1-5; 7 bases map to TRBD1. CDR1 PRHDT and CDR2 FYEKMQ come from the germline V gene (reference sequence). This CDR3 spans 14 amino acids. V lost 5 bases, J lost 6 bases, and 7 bases stayed unmatched. The CDR3 sequence: CASSHDRVRQPQHF. The CDR3 DNA reads TGTGCCAGCAGCCACGACAGGGTCCGTCAGCCCCAGCATTTT. Together with reference TRBV13 and TRBJ1-5, the CDR3 gives the full variable domain: AAGVIQSPRHLIKEKRETATLKCYPIPRHDTVYWYQQGPGQDPQFLISFYEKMQSDKGSIPDRFSAQQFSDYHSELNMSSLELGDSALYFCASSHDRVRQPQHFGDGTRLSIL.

The rearrangement links TRBV19 to TRBJ2-3; TRBD2 might be the D (5 bases). The CDR3 totals 13 residues. CDR1 LNHDA and CDR2 SQIVND come from the germline V gene (reference sequence). The V and J ends lost 7 bases and 3 bases respectively, with 11 bases between them. The CDR3 nucleotides read TGTGCCAGTACCGAGGGTTTGACAGATACGCAGTATTTT. Translating gives CASTEGLTDTQYF.

The CDR3 is CASRSGHSDQPQHF. CDR3 in DNA: TGTGCCAGCAGGTCCGGCCATAGCGATCAGCCCCAGCATTTT. The genes are TRBV21-1 and TRBJ1-5. TRBV21-1 represents a pseudogene. There are 14 residues in the CDR3.

The rearrangement links TRBV10-3 to TRBJ2-5, with D perhaps matching TRBD1 (7 bases). V was pared by 11 bases and J by 4 bases, with 17 bases between. Germline V CDR1 and CDR2: ENHRY, SYGVKD. The CDR3 totals 13 residues. The CDR3 DNA follows: TGTGCCCTTAGGCAGGGGGGAGCAGAGACCCAGTACTTC. Translation: CALRQGGAETQYF.